The 9 T cell receptor beta chains in this list originate from one sample, sequenced in a study of vaccination and CD4 T cells after COVID-19. An Oncomine TCR Beta short-read assay was used to sequence the DNA from cultured CD4+ T cells. MiXCR, applied by TCRdb to the PCR reads, yields one record per CDR3 protein. Among several thousand distinct CDR3 sequences listed, approximately 52% were seen once. Treatment given: roughly 11-day PBMC culture with coronavirus spike peptide pools or control peptides (ViraFEST assay). Unexposed donor CD4+ T cells predated the COVID-19 pandemic, collected 2011-2018. These receptors lack a known antigen. What was sequenced was CD4+ T cells from blood, cultured in vitro. The receptors derive from a human donor in good health.

The chain uses TRBV12-3 or TRBV12-4 and TRBJ1-1, with no clear D. This CDR3 region has 12 residues. Trimming removed 6 bases at V and 1 base at J, with 6 bases between. In DNA form, the CDR3 reads TGTGCCAGCAGGTTCGGGAACACTGAAGCTTTCTTT. Its translation is CASRFGNTEAFF.

This chain joins TRBV19 and TRBJ2-2, with TRBD1 identical over 7 bases. The CDR3 totals 15 residues. Germline V CDR1 and CDR2: LNHDA, SQIVND (reference sequence). Trimming at V came to 5 bases and at J to 0 bases, leaving 3 bases not matched to a gene. The CDR3 region is CASSDQGANTGELFF. CDR3 bases: TGTGCCAGTAGTGATCAGGGGGCGAACACCGGGGAGCTGTTTTTT.

The CDR3 nucleotides are TGTGCCAGCAGTCTGACTAATAACAATGAGCAGTTCTTC. Amino acids: CASSLTNNNEQFF. This sequence joins TRBV2 and TRBJ2-1; TRBD2 might be the D (5 bases). This CDR3 comprises 13 residues. V shed 5 bases and J shed 5 bases, with 10 bases lying between them. Germline CDR1 and CDR2: SNHLY and FYNNEI.

The J gene is TRBJ1-1, the V gene TRBV7-9, with D hard to call. Germline CDR1 and CDR2: SEHNR and FQNEAQ (reference sequence). This CDR3 comprises 15 residues. Trimming pared 0 bases from V and 2 bases from J, leaving 10 bases between. Here the CDR3 reads CASSLASTGNTEAFF. CDR3 nucleotide sequence: TGTGCCAGCAGCTTAGCCTCGACGGGAAACACTGAAGCTTTCTTT.

This clonotype was counted between two and nine times. The chain joins TRBV20-1 to TRBJ2-1, with 7 bases identical to TRBD2. The CDR3 totals 17 residues. Unmatched junction bases numbered 18, after V lost 1 base and J lost 9 bases. The V gene's germline CDR1 is DFQATT and CDR2 SNEGSKA (reference sequence). CDR3 bases: TGCAGTGCTAGAGTTCTCCGGGCGGGAGTGCAGGATGGTGAGCAGTTCTTC. It encodes CSARVLRAGVQDGEQFF.

Written as DNA, the CDR3 is TGTGCCAGTAGATCAACGGGGGGGCCCACCGGGGAGCTGTTTTTT. It yields the protein CASRSTGGPTGELFF. V usage is TRBV19 and J usage is TRBJ2-2; 8 nucleotides line up with TRBD2. V was pared by 6 bases and J by 4 bases, with 7 bases of the junction left unmatched. The CDR3 contains 15 residues. Germline values: CDR1 LNHDA, CDR2 SQIVND (reference sequence).

In DNA form, the CDR3 reads TGTGCCATCACATCGGGGGGGTCCTACAATGAGCAGTTCTTC. Protein sequence: CAITSGGSYNEQFF. This chain links TRBV10-3 with TRBJ2-1; TRBD2 agrees at 8 bases. The V gene's germline CDR1 is ENHRY and CDR2 SYGVKD. V was clipped by 7 bases and J by 1 base; unmatched bases: 3. The CDR3 spans 14 residues.

The CDR3 DNA reads as TGTGCCAGCAGCCAGACAGGGTCGTCTTCTGAAGCTTTCTTT. This codes for CASSQTGSSSEAFF. This sequence joins TRBV11-2 and TRBJ1-1, with TRBD1 identical over 7 bases. With V trimmed by 5 bases and J by 6 bases, 9 bases remained unmatched. The length of the CDR3 is 14 residues. The germline V gene has CDR1 SGHAT and CDR2 FQNNGV. Drawing the rest from reference TRBV11-2 and TRBJ1-1, the complete variable domain is EAGVAQSPRYKIIEKRQSVAFWCNPISGHATLYWYQQILGQGPKLLIQFQNNGVVDDSQLPKDRFSAERLKGVDSTLKIQPAKLEDSAVYLCASSQTGSSSEAFFGQGTRLTVV.

The CDR3 here is CASSYSSGVTGANVLTF. CDR3 DNA sequence: TGTGCCAGCAGTTACTCGAGCGGGGTTACTGGGGCCAACGTCCTGACTTTC. The genes are TRBV6-5 and TRBJ2-6; the match to TRBD2 covers 7 bases. The CDR3 loop spans 17 amino acids. Unmatched junction bases numbered 4, after V lost 0 bases and J lost 2 bases. Germline V gene lookup returns CDR1 MNHEY and CDR2 SVGAGI.